A selection of T cell receptor beta chains follows, all from one sample in a study of blood T cell repertoires in COVID-19. TCRdb's table, derived via immunoSEQ multiplex PCR, lists solely in-frame clones and lacks some. This table has roughly 68,000 clones, approximately 85% appearing once. Specimen: peripheral blood. The receptors derive from a human donor in a cohort sampled during active COVID-19. Both conserved end residues are part of each CDR3. The order of the fields is CDR3 protein, CDR3 DNA, clone size, J gene, CDR3 length, D gene, V gene. D genes are given only for firm matches. Some rows mark clone size as missing; the rest say once, few, many or name a class of expanded clone.

cdr3_aa: CASSLRSGGGQETQYF
cdr3_nt: TGTGCCAGCAGCTTACGCAGCGGGGGGGGCCAAGAGACCCAGTACTTC
clone_size: NA
j_call: TRBJ2-5
cdr3_length: 16
d_call: TRBD2
v_call: TRBV7-9

cdr3_aa: CASSLKTTTGFAF
cdr3_nt: TGTGCCAGCAGCTTAAAGACCACGACAGGGTTTGCGTTT
clone_size: NA
j_call: TRBJ1-4
cdr3_length: 13
d_call: TRBD1
v_call: TRBV11-2

cdr3_aa: CASSIQDLAGRPDTQYF
cdr3_nt: TGTGCCAGCAGCATCCAAGACTTAGCGGGGCGCCCAGATACGCAGTATTTT
clone_size: NA
j_call: TRBJ2-3
cdr3_length: 17
d_call: TRBD2
v_call: TRBV7-2

cdr3_aa: CASSPGDRERDGYTF
cdr3_nt: TGCGCCAGCAGCCCGGGTGACAGGGAAAGGGATGGCTACACCTTC
clone_size: NA
j_call: TRBJ1-2
cdr3_length: 15
d_call: TRBD1
v_call: TRBV4-3

cdr3_aa: CASTLVTEAFF
cdr3_nt: TGTGCCAGCACTCTAGTCACTGAAGCTTTCTTT
clone_size: NA
j_call: TRBJ1-1
cdr3_length: 11
d_call: NA
v_call: TRBV12-3/TRBV12-4

cdr3_aa: CASSPITSGIYNEQFF
cdr3_nt: TGTGCCAGCAGTCCTATTACTAGCGGGATCTACAATGAGCAGTTCTTC
clone_size: NA
j_call: TRBJ2-1
cdr3_length: 16
d_call: TRBD2
v_call: TRBV27

cdr3_aa: CASSPTSGGYNEQFF
cdr3_nt: TGTGCCAGCAGCCCGACTAGCGGGGGATACAATGAGCAGTTCTTC
clone_size: NA
j_call: TRBJ2-1
cdr3_length: 15
d_call: TRBD2
v_call: TRBV7-9

cdr3_aa: CASSRVSAGEETQYF
cdr3_nt: TGCGCCAGCAGCCGAGTCTCGGCGGGGGAAGAGACCCAGTACTTC
clone_size: NA
j_call: TRBJ2-5
cdr3_length: 15
d_call: TRBD2
v_call: TRBV5-1

cdr3_aa: CASSVRGTSYEQYF
cdr3_nt: TGTGCCAGCAGTGTCAGGGGAACCTCCTACGAGCAGTACTTC
clone_size: NA
j_call: TRBJ2-7
cdr3_length: 14
d_call: NA
v_call: TRBV2

cdr3_aa: CASSLAPAGGNIQYF
cdr3_nt: TGTGCCAGCAGCTTAGCGCCAGCGGGAGGAAACATTCAGTACTTC
clone_size: once
j_call: TRBJ2-4
cdr3_length: 15
d_call: TRBD2
v_call: TRBV7-2

cdr3_aa: CASSESRSSGNTIYF
cdr3_nt: TGTGCCAGCAGTGAGTCGCGAAGCTCTGGAAACACCATATATTTT
clone_size: NA
j_call: TRBJ1-3
cdr3_length: 15
d_call: NA
v_call: TRBV6-1

cdr3_aa: CASSQPPTDTQYF
cdr3_nt: TGTGCCAGCAGCCAACCCCCGACAGATACGCAGTATTTT
clone_size: NA
j_call: TRBJ2-3
cdr3_length: 13
d_call: NA
v_call: TRBV3-1/TRBV3-2

cdr3_aa: CASSYYRVEQFF
cdr3_nt: TGTGCCAGCAGTTACTACAGGGTTGAGCAGTTCTTC
clone_size: NA
j_call: TRBJ2-1
cdr3_length: 12
d_call: NA
v_call: TRBV6-6

cdr3_aa: CASSQERLAGVSGELFF
cdr3_nt: TGCGCCAGCAGCCAAGAGAGACTAGCGGGAGTGTCCGGGGAGCTGTTTTTT
clone_size: NA
j_call: TRBJ2-2
cdr3_length: 17
d_call: TRBD2
v_call: TRBV4-1

cdr3_aa: CASSLEAGPNTGELFF
cdr3_nt: TGTGCCAGCAGCTTAGAGGCGGGGCCGAACACCGGGGAGCTGTTTTTT
clone_size: once
j_call: TRBJ2-2
cdr3_length: 16
d_call: NA
v_call: TRBV7-2

cdr3_aa: CASSPGQGPNTEAFF
cdr3_nt: TGTGCCAGCAGCCCGGGACAGGGTCCGAACACTGAAGCTTTCTTT
clone_size: NA
j_call: TRBJ1-1
cdr3_length: 15
d_call: TRBD1
v_call: TRBV5-4

cdr3_aa: CASGRDEQFF
cdr3_nt: TGTGCCAGTGGGAGGGATGAGCAGTTCTTC
clone_size: NA
j_call: TRBJ2-1
cdr3_length: 10
d_call: TRBD2
v_call: TRBV19

cdr3_aa: CASTGLASAQETQYF
cdr3_nt: TGTGCCAGCACGGGTTTGGCCAGTGCCCAAGAGACCCAGTACTTC
clone_size: NA
j_call: TRBJ2-5
cdr3_length: 15
d_call: NA
v_call: TRBV28

cdr3_aa: CASSLGRGANEKLFF
cdr3_nt: TGTGCCAGCAGCTTGGGTCGGGGGGCTAATGAAAAACTGTTTTTT
clone_size: NA
j_call: TRBJ1-4
cdr3_length: 15
d_call: NA
v_call: TRBV5-4

cdr3_aa: CASSQGLGTPVDNEQFF
cdr3_nt: TGCGCCAGCAGCCAAGGCTTAGGGACACCAGTCGACAATGAGCAGTTCTTC
clone_size: NA
j_call: TRBJ2-1
cdr3_length: 17
d_call: NA
v_call: TRBV4-1

cdr3_aa: CASSLGRRPQQGGYTF
cdr3_nt: TGTGCCAGCAGCTTAGGACGACGGCCCCAGCAGGGTGGCTACACCTTC
clone_size: NA
j_call: TRBJ1-2
cdr3_length: 16
d_call: NA
v_call: TRBV11-2

cdr3_aa: CAIREGQGFYNEQFF
cdr3_nt: TGTGCCATCAGAGAGGGACAGGGCTTCTACAATGAGCAGTTCTTC
clone_size: NA
j_call: TRBJ2-1
cdr3_length: 15
d_call: TRBD1
v_call: TRBV10-3

cdr3_aa: CASSRLAGYDEQFF
cdr3_nt: TGTGCCAGCAGCCGTCTAGCGGGATATGATGAGCAGTTCTTC
clone_size: NA
j_call: TRBJ2-1
cdr3_length: 14
d_call: TRBD2
v_call: TRBV7-6

cdr3_aa: CASSPALPGVTDTQYF
cdr3_nt: TGTGCCAGCTCACCAGCTCTACCGGGTGTAACAGATACGCAGTATTTT
clone_size: NA
j_call: TRBJ2-3
cdr3_length: 16
d_call: NA
v_call: TRBV18

cdr3_aa: CASSWGRQGVRAQHF
cdr3_nt: TGTGCCAGCAGTTGGGGGAGGCAGGGGGTACGGGCCCAGCATTTT
clone_size: NA
j_call: TRBJ1-5
cdr3_length: 15
d_call: TRBD1
v_call: TRBV28

cdr3_aa: CASSSGGASGANVLTF
cdr3_nt: TGTGCCAGCAGTAGCGGGGGGGCATCTGGGGCCAACGTCCTGACTTTC
clone_size: NA
j_call: TRBJ2-6
cdr3_length: 16
d_call: TRBD2
v_call: TRBV6-6

cdr3_aa: CASSPAGTGNSPLHF
cdr3_nt: TGTGCCAGCAGCCCAGCCGGGACAGGGAATTCACCCCTCCACTTT
clone_size: NA
j_call: TRBJ1-6
cdr3_length: 15
d_call: TRBD1
v_call: TRBV5-5

cdr3_aa: CASIRQGVQFF
cdr3_nt: TGTGCCAGCATACGACAGGGAGTGCAGTTCTTC
clone_size: NA
j_call: TRBJ2-1
cdr3_length: 11
d_call: TRBD1
v_call: TRBV28

cdr3_aa: CANPDPMGPGGYTF
cdr3_nt: TGTGCCAACCCCGACCCGATGGGCCCAGGCGGCTACACCTTC
clone_size: few
j_call: TRBJ1-2
cdr3_length: 14
d_call: NA
v_call: TRBV5-4

cdr3_aa: CASRITGRGAFSEAFF
cdr3_nt: TGTGCCAGCAGAATAACAGGGCGAGGGGCCTTTTCTGAAGCTTTCTTT
clone_size: NA
j_call: TRBJ1-1
cdr3_length: 16
d_call: NA
v_call: TRBV7-8

cdr3_aa: CASSLTGGATEAFF
cdr3_nt: TGCGCCAGCAGCTTGACAGGGGGCGCGACTGAAGCTTTCTTT
clone_size: NA
j_call: TRBJ1-1
cdr3_length: 14
d_call: TRBD1
v_call: TRBV5-1

cdr3_aa: CASALLPAGVPDTQYF
cdr3_nt: TGTGCCAGCGCCCTCCTCCCCGCGGGAGTTCCAGATACGCAGTATTTT
clone_size: NA
j_call: TRBJ2-3
cdr3_length: 16
d_call: TRBD2
v_call: TRBV2

cdr3_aa: CASSQARGTNYGYTF
cdr3_nt: TGTGCCAGCAGCCAAGCTCGGGGGACCAACTATGGCTACACCTTC
clone_size: NA
j_call: TRBJ1-2
cdr3_length: 15
d_call: NA
v_call: TRBV4-2

cdr3_aa: CAWRTSGRRGEQFF
cdr3_nt: TGTGCCTGGCGGACTAGCGGGAGGAGGGGTGAGCAGTTCTTC
clone_size: once
j_call: TRBJ2-1
cdr3_length: 14
d_call: TRBD2
v_call: TRBV30

cdr3_aa: CASSLGGSRETQYF
cdr3_nt: TGTGCCAGCAGTTTGGGGGGGAGTAGAGAGACCCAGTACTTC
clone_size: NA
j_call: TRBJ2-5
cdr3_length: 14
d_call: TRBD2
v_call: TRBV28

cdr3_aa: CASSPGRGSYNEQFF
cdr3_nt: TGTGCCAGCAGCCCCGGGCGGGGCTCCTACAATGAGCAGTTCTTC
clone_size: NA
j_call: TRBJ2-1
cdr3_length: 15
d_call: NA
v_call: TRBV9

cdr3_aa: CASSPGQGMDTEAFF
cdr3_nt: TGTGCCAGCAGCCCTGGACAGGGAATGGACACTGAAGCTTTCTTT
clone_size: NA
j_call: TRBJ1-1
cdr3_length: 15
d_call: TRBD1
v_call: TRBV5-4

cdr3_aa: CASSGVSGVSYNEQFF
cdr3_nt: TGTGCCAGCAGTGGAGTCTCGGGAGTTAGCTACAATGAGCAGTTCTTC
clone_size: NA
j_call: TRBJ2-1
cdr3_length: 16
d_call: NA
v_call: TRBV6-1

cdr3_aa: CASRYAGLAGAFGVETQYF
cdr3_nt: TGTGCCAGCAGATACGCCGGACTAGCGGGAGCGTTTGGGGTAGAGACCCAGTACTTC
clone_size: NA
j_call: TRBJ2-5
cdr3_length: 19
d_call: TRBD2
v_call: TRBV14

cdr3_aa: CATRYGGRALNEQFF
cdr3_nt: TGTGCCACCAGATATGGCGGGAGGGCCCTGAATGAGCAGTTCTTC
clone_size: NA
j_call: TRBJ2-1
cdr3_length: 15
d_call: TRBD2
v_call: TRBV15

cdr3_aa: CASSISRRGRKSDTQYF
cdr3_nt: TGTGCCAGTAGTATCTCACGTCGCGGGAGAAAGTCAGATACGCAGTATTTT
clone_size: NA
j_call: TRBJ2-3
cdr3_length: 17
d_call: TRBD2
v_call: TRBV19

cdr3_aa: CASSQGSAGVGTEAFF
cdr3_nt: TGTGCCAGCAGCCAAGGTTCAGCAGGGGTGGGCACTGAAGCTTTCTTT
clone_size: NA
j_call: TRBJ1-1
cdr3_length: 16
d_call: NA
v_call: TRBV3-1/TRBV3-2

cdr3_aa: CASSAASGVYNEQFF
cdr3_nt: TGTGCCAGCAGCGCTGCTAGCGGGGTTTACAATGAGCAGTTCTTC
clone_size: NA
j_call: TRBJ2-1
cdr3_length: 15
d_call: TRBD2
v_call: TRBV9

cdr3_aa: CASSTGLGSYEQYF
cdr3_nt: TGTGCCAGCAGCACAGGGTTAGGGTCCTACGAGCAGTACTTC
clone_size: NA
j_call: TRBJ2-7
cdr3_length: 14
d_call: NA
v_call: TRBV7-8

cdr3_aa: CASRPEAGSGGLWNTGELFF
cdr3_nt: TGTGCCAGCAGACCCGAGGCTGGTAGCGGGGGGCTCTGGAACACCGGGGAGCTGTTTTTT
clone_size: NA
j_call: TRBJ2-2
cdr3_length: 20
d_call: TRBD2
v_call: TRBV27

cdr3_aa: CATSREGASPYNEQFF
cdr3_nt: TGTGCCACCAGCAGAGAAGGGGCGTCGCCCTACAATGAGCAGTTCTTC
clone_size: NA
j_call: TRBJ2-1
cdr3_length: 16
d_call: NA
v_call: TRBV15

cdr3_aa: CASSLLPPGATSGANVLTF
cdr3_nt: TGTGCTAGCTCCCTTCTACCCCCAGGGGCCACCTCTGGGGCCAACGTCCTGACTTTC
clone_size: NA
j_call: TRBJ2-6
cdr3_length: 19
d_call: NA
v_call: TRBV7-7

cdr3_aa: CASDIGQLNTEAFF
cdr3_nt: TGTGCCAGCGATATTGGACAGCTGAACACTGAAGCTTTCTTT
clone_size: NA
j_call: TRBJ1-1
cdr3_length: 14
d_call: NA
v_call: TRBV2

cdr3_aa: CASRPQGGYNEQFF
cdr3_nt: TGTGCCAGTAGGCCACAGGGGGGGTACAATGAGCAGTTCTTC
clone_size: few
j_call: TRBJ2-1
cdr3_length: 14
d_call: NA
v_call: TRBV19

cdr3_aa: CASSQGLAAQHYEQYF
cdr3_nt: TGTGCCAGCAGCCAGGGACTAGCGGCCCAGCACTACGAGCAGTACTTC
clone_size: once
j_call: TRBJ2-7
cdr3_length: 16
d_call: TRBD2
v_call: TRBV3-1/TRBV3-2

cdr3_aa: CASSTGSLSSYNEQFF
cdr3_nt: TGTGCCAGCAGCACCGGGTCCCTGAGCTCCTACAATGAGCAGTTCTTC
clone_size: NA
j_call: TRBJ2-1
cdr3_length: 16
d_call: NA
v_call: TRBV5-8